The next 29 T cell receptor beta chains were all read from a single sample in a study of blood T cell repertoires in COVID-19. The repertoire was sequenced with immunoSEQ multiplex PCR; TCRdb's copy has only in-frame clones and lacks some. The sample has a few hundred thousand clones; around 89% are singletons. Sequencing input: peripheral blood. These receptors were taken from a man aged 18 to 35 who had recovered from COVID-19.

This CDR3 reads CASSEQGYSNQPQHF. In DNA form, the CDR3 reads TGTGCCAGCAGTGAACAGGGTTATAGCAATCAGCCCCAGCATTTT. The chain couples TRBV27 to TRBJ1-5; a possible D gene is TRBD1 (6 bases). V shed 5 bases and J shed 0 bases, with 11 bases lying between them. Germline V gene lookup returns CDR1 MNHEY and CDR2 SMNVEV (reference sequence). The CDR3 sequence is 15 residues long.

The genes are TRBV18 and TRBJ1-2; tentatively, D is TRBD1 (6 bases). The V end was cut by 3 bases, the J end by 7 bases, with 12 bases between. The V gene's germline CDR1 is KGHSH and CDR2 LQKENI. The CDR3 is made up of 13 amino acids. CDR3 DNA sequence: TGTGCCAGCTCACCTAATGGGGGCTCTGGCTACACCTTC. Its protein product is CASSPNGGSGYTF.

The rearrangement uses TRBV11-1 and TRBJ1-2, with D unclear. CDR3 length: 13 residues. Germline assignment: CDR1 SGHAT and CDR2 FQDESV (reference sequence). Between the trimmed V and J ends, which lost 6 bases and 8 bases, there was a span of 16 bases. The CDR3 loop is CASRSDIEGGYTF. In nucleotides, the CDR3 is TGTGCCAGCAGATCCGACATCGAGGGCGGCTACACCTTC.

This CDR3 reads CASSVAFGLAGGPGLDTQYF. CDR3 in DNA: TGTGCCAGCAGCGTAGCTTTTGGACTAGCGGGAGGGCCAGGACTAGATACGCAGTATTTT. The gene calls are TRBV9 and TRBJ2-3; 15 bases line up with TRBD2. The CDR3 consists of 20 residues. Germline lookup yields CDR1 SGDLS and CDR2 YYNGEE. J lost 5 bases, V lost 0 bases, and 13 bases had no gene match. Filled out from reference TRBV9 and TRBJ2-3, the complete variable domain reads DSGVTQTPKHLITATGQRVTLRCSPRSGDLSVYWYQQSLDQGLQFLIQYYNGEERAKGNILERFSAQQFPDLHSELNLSSLELGDSALYFCASSVAFGLAGGPGLDTQYFGPGTRLTVL.

This clone has a single count. The chain uses TRBV6-5 and TRBJ2-3; TRBD2 matches 7 bases. This CDR3 spans 16 amino acids. In germline, CDR1 is MNHEY, CDR2 SVGAGI. With 2 bases clipped from V and 5 bases from J, the junction kept 10 bases outside the gene matches. CDR3 DNA: TGTGCCAGCAGTTACGGGAGCGGGACTCCGGGAGATACGCAGTATTTT. As protein: CASSYGSGTPGDTQYF.

The chain recombines TRBV5-1 with TRBJ2-1; D uncertain. V dropped 2 bases and J dropped 4 bases, with 7 bases sitting between them. Looked up from germline, CDR1 is SGHRS and CDR2 is YFSETQ. The CDR3 contains 13 residues. This chain's CDR3 is CASSLGGYNEQFF. The DNA for the CDR3 is TGCGCCAGCAGCTTAGGCGGATACAATGAGCAGTTCTTC.

V is TRBV6-6 and J is TRBJ2-3; 8 bases align to TRBD2. The V gene's germline CDR1 is MNHNY and CDR2 SVGAGI (reference sequence). This CDR3 has 14 amino acids. The V and J ends lost 4 bases and 6 bases, in that order; junction bases with no gene match: 6. For the CDR3, the DNA is TGTGCCAGCAGTTCTACGGGAGGGGTGGATACGCAGTATTTT. It specifies CASSSTGGVDTQYF.

This rearrangement joins TRBV2 to TRBJ2-1, with TRBD2 as a possible D gene (6 bases). V was cut by 5 bases and J by 9 bases, with 14 bases left in between. CDR3 length equals 13 residues. Germline values: CDR1 SNHLY, CDR2 FYNNEI. The CDR3, as DNA: TGTGCCAGCAGTCCCCGGGGGTCGTCTGAGCAGTTCTTC. Translating gives CASSPRGSSEQFF.

The rearrangement joins TRBV7-9 to TRBJ1-1, with no clear D. CDR3 length equals 14 residues. Trimming took off 5 bases at V and 6 bases at J, with 16 bases between the two ends. From germline, CDR1 is SEHNR and CDR2 FQNEAQ (reference sequence). CDR3 sequence: CASSPGLLIPEAFF. CDR3 nucleotide sequence: TGTGCCAGCAGCCCCGGACTTCTAATCCCTGAAGCTTTCTTT.

The V and J genes are TRBV27 and TRBJ1-2; 9 positions match TRBD1. This CDR3 has 17 residues. V was clipped by 5 bases and J by 3 bases; unmatched bases: 13. In germline, CDR1 is MNHEY, CDR2 SMNVEV (reference sequence). The CDR3 reads CASSPSGTGRVYYGYTF. The CDR3 DNA sequence: TGTGCCAGCAGTCCGTCCGGGACAGGGCGCGTCTACTATGGCTACACCTTC.

The CDR3, as DNA: TGCAGCGTTGACAGGGGACAAAACATTCAGTACTTC. This gives the protein CSVDRGQNIQYF. The chain recombines TRBV29-1 with TRBJ2-4; D perhaps matches TRBD1 (6 bases). This CDR3 has 12 amino acids. V dropped 3 bases and J dropped 5 bases, with 8 bases sitting between them. The germline CDR1 and CDR2 sequences are SQVTM and ANQGSEA.

V and J are TRBV10-3 and TRBJ2-7; 11 positions match TRBD2. Germline trimming cut 0 bases from V and 2 bases from J; bases unmatched to any gene: 3. The CDR3 is made up of 16 amino acids. CDR1 is ENHRY, CDR2 SYGVKD, per germline. DNA of the CDR3: TGTGCCATCAGTGAGTCCCCGACTAGCGGGGCCTACGAGCAGTACTTC. It codes for CAISESPTSGAYEQYF.

The genes are TRBV4-1 and TRBJ1-5; D remains unclear. Germline V CDR1 and CDR2: MGHRA, YSYEKL. Trimming removed 1 base from V and 4 bases from J, with 17 bases in between. The CDR3 sequence is 17 residues long. The CDR3 spells CASSQGPRIGPNQPQHF. The CDR3 DNA is TGCGCCAGCAGCCAAGGTCCTCGAATCGGTCCAAATCAGCCCCAGCATTTT.

The chain is built from TRBV2 and TRBJ2-7; 10 nucleotides line up with TRBD1. Germline V CDR1 and CDR2: SNHLY, FYNNEI. The V segment lost 7 bases and the J segment 4 bases; nucleotides outside the gene matches: 7. This CDR3 contains 14 residues. CDR3 region: CASIRGQGGYEQYF. In nucleotides, the CDR3 is TGTGCCAGCATTAGAGGACAGGGGGGGTACGAGCAGTACTTC.

The J gene is TRBJ1-1, the V gene TRBV14; D not certain. There are 17 residues in the CDR3. Germline V gives CDR1 SGHDN, CDR2 FVKESK. Trimming left V 7 bases short and J 3 bases short, with 24 bases between. The CDR3 here is CASTRKMGLTGDTEAFF. CDR3 sequence (DNA): TGTGCCAGCACCCGCAAAATGGGTCTCACCGGGGACACTGAAGCTTTCTTT. Full variable domain (outside the CDR3, taken from reference TRBV14 and TRBJ1-1): EAGVTQFPSHSVIEKGQTVTLRCDPISGHDNLYWYRRVMGKEIKFLLHFVKESKQDESGMPNNRFLAERTGGTYSTLKVQPAELEDSGVYFCASTRKMGLTGDTEAFFGQGTRLTVV.

The rearrangement joins TRBV6-2 or TRBV6-3 to TRBJ2-1, with 12 nucleotides matching TRBD2. CDR1 and CDR2 from the germline V gene are MNHEY and SVGEGT. V trimming: 5 bases; J trimming: 4 bases; junction bases outside the gene matches: 3. There are 15 residues in the CDR3. For the CDR3, the DNA is TGTGCCAGCAGTCTAGCGGGGGGGTATTACAATGAGCAGTTCTTC. This codes for CASSLAGGYYNEQFF.

V is TRBV18 and J is TRBJ2-1; tentative D call: TRBD2 (6 bases). V was clipped by 0 bases and J by 4 bases, with 13 bases between them. Germline CDR1 reads KGHSH; CDR2 reads LQKENI. The CDR3 consists of 16 residues. DNA for the CDR3: TGTGCCAGCTCACCACCGGGGCGGGGAGTGTACAATGAGCAGTTCTTC. It specifies CASSPPGRGVYNEQFF.

The V gene is TRBV28, the J gene TRBJ2-1, with a weak D call TRBD2 (6 bases). The CDR3 spans 15 residues. Germline assignment: CDR1 MDHEN and CDR2 SYDVKM. The V end lost 5 bases, the J end lost 7 bases, and 18 bases lay between the germline ends. The CDR3 DNA sequence: TGTGCCAGCAGTCAACCCTGGACTACTGGGAATGAGCAGTTCTTC. Residues: CASSQPWTTGNEQFF.

The rearrangement uses TRBV7-9 and TRBJ2-7; 9 positions match TRBD1. The V gene's germline CDR1 is SEHNR and CDR2 FQNEAQ (reference sequence). V lost 1 base, J lost 0 bases, and 4 bases stayed unmatched. There are 16 residues in the CDR3. In DNA form, the CDR3 reads TGTGCCAGCAGCTTAGGACAGGGGGTTTTCTCCTACGAGCAGTACTTC. Residues: CASSLGQGVFSYEQYF.

The chain recombines TRBV7-9 with TRBJ2-7; D remains unclear. Germline CDR1 SEHNR, CDR2 FQNEAQ (reference sequence). V was cut by 5 bases and J by 6 bases, with 11 bases left in between. This CDR3 is built from 12 residues. CDR3 nucleotide sequence: TGTGCCAGCAGCGCAGACACACGCGAGCAGTACTTC. Its translation is CASSADTREQYF.

Notes on this clone: Distinct nucleotide sequences in the sample also encode this CDR3. This sequence joins TRBV5-1 and TRBJ1-1; D remains ambiguous. V was pared by 0 bases and J by 0 bases, with 9 bases between. Looked up from germline, CDR1 is SGHRS and CDR2 is YFSETQ. This CDR3 is 15 amino acids long. CDR3 sequence reads: CASSLAGVMNTEAFF. CDR3 DNA: TGCGCCAGCAGCTTGGCCGGGGTTATGAACACTGAAGCTTTCTTT.

The genes are TRBV12-3 or TRBV12-4 and TRBJ1-4; D is perhaps TRBD1 (5 bases). Trimming shortened V by 3 bases and J by 8 bases, and 10 bases separated the two germline ends. CDR3 size: 13 residues. CDR3 sequence: CASSFSTVEKLFF. The CDR3 region has the DNA TGTGCCAGCAGTTTTTCGACAGTCGAAAAACTGTTTTTT.

This clone was found once. The rearrangement uses TRBV19 and TRBJ1-6, with no clear D. The CDR3 loop spans 17 amino acids. In germline, CDR1 is LNHDA, CDR2 SQIVND (reference sequence). The V gene lost 3 bases and the J gene lost 0 bases, with 12 bases spanning the gap. Written as DNA, the CDR3 is TGTGCCAGTAGTATGGGTCGGCGGAGCTCCTATAATTCACCCCTCCACTTT. This codes for CASSMGRRSSYNSPLHF.

In its sample, this clone was seen once. The chain couples TRBV4-1 to TRBJ2-3; 7 nucleotides align to TRBD2. This CDR3 contains 15 residues. V lost 1 base to trimming and J lost 14 bases; unmatched junction nucleotides: 15. The germline CDR1 and CDR2 sequences are MGHRA and YSYEKL. The CDR3 nucleotides are TGCGCCAGCAGCCAAGCCGGTACCAGCGGGACGTACGCGTATTTT. Translating gives CASSQAGTSGTYAYF.

The DNA of the CDR3 is TGTGCCAGCAGTAGGGGGACAGGGGGAACAGATACGCAGTATTTT. Amino acids: CASSRGTGGTDTQYF. The gene calls are TRBV6-2 or TRBV6-3 and TRBJ2-3, with 11 bases aligning to TRBD1. The V segment lost 5 bases and the J segment 3 bases; nucleotides outside the gene matches: 4. The CDR3 is 15 amino acids. In germline, CDR1 is MNHEY, CDR2 SVGEGT.

This chain uses TRBV10-1 with TRBJ1-5; possible D gene TRBD1, 5 bases. V lost 8 bases to trimming and J lost 3 bases, with 11 bases between them. The CDR3 covers 13 residues. Germline V gene data show CDR1 as WNHNN and CDR2 as SYGVQD (reference sequence). The CDR3 nucleotides are TGCGCCAGCGCGGCACAGGTCAATCAGCCCCAGCATTTT. The encoded protein is CASAAQVNQPQHF.

This clone occurred once. The genes are TRBV19 and TRBJ1-6; D not resolved. The CDR3 consists of 14 residues. Between the trimmed V and J ends, which lost 3 bases and 10 bases, there was a span of 13 bases. Germline-derived CDR1 and CDR2 are LNHDA and SQIVND (reference sequence). CDR3 sequence reads: CASSIRQVGSPLHF. CDR3 DNA sequence: TGTGCCAGTAGTATTAGACAAGTCGGCTCACCCCTCCACTTT.

The V gene is TRBV11-2, the J gene TRBJ1-6; TRBD1 might be the D (6 bases). This CDR3 region has 14 residues. With 7 bases removed from V and 7 bases from J, the gap between germline ends came to 14 bases. Germline CDR1 and CDR2: SGHAT and FQNNGV. CDR3 protein: CASNYGQLNSPLHF. The CDR3 DNA follows: TGTGCCAGCAACTACGGACAGTTGAATTCACCCCTCCACTTT.

The chain uses TRBV9 and TRBJ2-1, with D perhaps TRBD1 (6 bases). V gave up 4 bases and J gave up 3 bases, with 14 bases separating them. Germline V gene data show CDR1 as SGDLS and CDR2 as YYNGEE. The CDR3 is made up of 15 amino acids. As DNA, the CDR3 is TGTGCCAGCAGCCTCGCAGGGGTGGGCTACAATGAGCAGTTCTTC. It specifies CASSLAGVGYNEQFF.